These 2 T cell receptor beta chains share one sample of origin, sequenced in a study of tumor and adjacent non-tumor tissue in lung cancer. The template was RNA from unsorted bulk tissue. More than 3 cm separated this lung sample from the edge of the tumor. TCRbeta libraries were built with three rounds of nested PCR, modified from ARM-PCR. TCRdb re-called the multiplex PCR reads with MiXCR, one entry per CDR3 protein. The top ten hold 40% to 50% of the sample, which has tens of thousands of distinct CDR3 sequences, about 77% seen once. The sequencing sample was made of distant non-tumor lung tissue. Source of these receptors: a man in his sixties with non-small cell lung cancer.

About this clonotype itself: A much larger clone lies one base from this, so it may be a read error. The chain uses TRBV5-4 and TRBJ2-3; D remains ambiguous. CDR3 length: 12 residues. Per germline, CDR1 SGHNT and CDR2 YYREEE (reference sequence). V lost 4 bases and J lost 2, with 5 bases in between. The CDR3: CASSLLTDTQYF. The CDR3 DNA is TGTGCCAGCAGCCTCCTCACAGATACGCAGTATTTT.

This rearrangement joins TRBV5-5 to TRBJ2-1, with D perhaps given as TRBD1 or TRBD2 (6 bases each). V lost 6 bases to trimming and J lost 8 bases, with 15 bases between them. The CDR3 consists of 13 residues. Germline CDR1 and CDR2: SGHKS and YYEKEE (reference sequence). The CDR3 coding sequence is TGTGCCAGCATCGGGGGCAGGTCTGATGAGCAGTTCTTC. It yields the protein CASIGGRSDEQFF.